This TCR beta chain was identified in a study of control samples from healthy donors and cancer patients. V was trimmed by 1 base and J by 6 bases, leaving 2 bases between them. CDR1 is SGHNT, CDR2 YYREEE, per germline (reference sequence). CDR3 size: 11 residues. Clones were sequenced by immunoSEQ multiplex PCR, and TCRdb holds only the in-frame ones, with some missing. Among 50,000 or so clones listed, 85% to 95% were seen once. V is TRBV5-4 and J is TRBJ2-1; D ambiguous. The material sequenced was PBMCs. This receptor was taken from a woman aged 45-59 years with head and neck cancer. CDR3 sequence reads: CASSLSNEQFF. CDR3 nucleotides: TGTGCCAGCAGCTTGAGCAATGAGCAGTTCTTC.